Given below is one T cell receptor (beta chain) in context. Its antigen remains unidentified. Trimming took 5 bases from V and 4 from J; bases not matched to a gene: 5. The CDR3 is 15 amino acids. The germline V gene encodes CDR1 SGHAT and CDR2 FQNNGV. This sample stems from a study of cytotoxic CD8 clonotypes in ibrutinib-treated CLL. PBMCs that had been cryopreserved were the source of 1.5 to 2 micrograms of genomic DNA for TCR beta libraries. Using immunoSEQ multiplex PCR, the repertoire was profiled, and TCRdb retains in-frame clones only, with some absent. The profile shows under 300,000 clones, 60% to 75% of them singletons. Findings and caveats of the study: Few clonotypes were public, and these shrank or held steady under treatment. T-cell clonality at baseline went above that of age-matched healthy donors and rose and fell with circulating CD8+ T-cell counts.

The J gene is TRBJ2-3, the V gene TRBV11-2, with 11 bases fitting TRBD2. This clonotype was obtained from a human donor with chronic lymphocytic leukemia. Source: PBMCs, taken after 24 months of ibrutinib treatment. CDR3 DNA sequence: TGTGCCAGCAGCCGGACTAGCGGGTATGCAGATACGCAGTATTTT. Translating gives CASSRTSGYADTQYF.